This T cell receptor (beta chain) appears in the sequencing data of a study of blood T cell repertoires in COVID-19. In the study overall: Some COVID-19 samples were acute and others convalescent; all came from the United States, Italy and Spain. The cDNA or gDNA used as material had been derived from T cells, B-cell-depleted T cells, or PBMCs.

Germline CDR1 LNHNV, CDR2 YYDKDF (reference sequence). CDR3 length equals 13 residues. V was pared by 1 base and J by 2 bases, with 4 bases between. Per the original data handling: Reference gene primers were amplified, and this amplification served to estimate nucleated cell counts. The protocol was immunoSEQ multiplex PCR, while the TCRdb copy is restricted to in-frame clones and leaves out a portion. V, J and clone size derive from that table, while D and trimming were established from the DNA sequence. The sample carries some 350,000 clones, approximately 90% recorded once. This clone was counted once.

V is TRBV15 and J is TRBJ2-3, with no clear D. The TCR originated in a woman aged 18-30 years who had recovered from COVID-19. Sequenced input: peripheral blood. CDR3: CATSRVSTDTQYF. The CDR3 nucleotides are TGTGCCACCAGCAGAGTCTCCACAGATACGCAGTATTTT.